This TCR beta chain derives from a study of CD8+ T cells in alopecia areata. cDNA serving as the sequencing template came from extracted, reverse transcribed RNA. TCRdb's table, derived via immunoSEQ multiplex PCR, lists solely in-frame clones and lacks some. This sample carries 70,000 to 95,000 clones, just over 50% of them seen once, and the ten largest clones take 5.7%. Sorting of CD4+ and CD8+ T cells was performed on PBMCs. The CDR3 length is 14 residues. V dropped 5 bases and J dropped 12; count of bases not matched to a gene: 8. CDR1 and CDR2 from the germline V gene are MNHEY and SMNVEV (reference sequence).

Material for sequencing was NKG2D-high CD8+ T cells sorted from blood. The rearrangement joins TRBV27 to TRBJ2-1; 12 nucleotides agree with TRBD2. This clonotype originated in a human donor with alopecia areata. The CDR3 sequence is CASSPGLAGVRQFF. The CDR3 DNA sequence: TGTGCCAGCAGTCCGGGACTAGCGGGCGTCAGGCAGTTCTTC.